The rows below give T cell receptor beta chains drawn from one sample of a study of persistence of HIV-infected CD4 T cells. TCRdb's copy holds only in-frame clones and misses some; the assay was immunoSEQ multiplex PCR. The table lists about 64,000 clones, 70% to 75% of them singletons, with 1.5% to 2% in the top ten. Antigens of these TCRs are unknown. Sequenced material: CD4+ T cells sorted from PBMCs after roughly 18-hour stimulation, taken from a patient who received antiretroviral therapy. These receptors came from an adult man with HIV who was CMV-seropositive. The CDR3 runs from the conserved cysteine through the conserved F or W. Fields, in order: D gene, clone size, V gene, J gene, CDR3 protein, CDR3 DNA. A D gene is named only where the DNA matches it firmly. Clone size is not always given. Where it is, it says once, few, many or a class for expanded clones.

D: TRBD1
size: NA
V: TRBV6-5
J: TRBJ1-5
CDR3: CASKRGQGDQPQHF
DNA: TGTGCCAGCAAAAGGGGACAGGGGGATCAGCCCCAGCATTTT

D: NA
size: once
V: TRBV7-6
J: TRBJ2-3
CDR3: CASSSLGAPTDTQYF
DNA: TGTGCCAGCAGTTCGCTGGGGGCACCCACAGATACGCAGTATTTT

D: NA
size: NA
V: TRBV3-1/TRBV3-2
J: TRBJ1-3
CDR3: CASSPQVGEAGNTIYF
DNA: TGTGCCAGCAGCCCCCAAGTAGGGGAGGCTGGAAACACCATATATTTT

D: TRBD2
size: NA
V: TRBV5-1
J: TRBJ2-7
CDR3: CASSLAAGTTYEQYF
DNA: TGCGCCAGCAGCTTGGCAGCGGGGACCACCTACGAGCAGTACTTC

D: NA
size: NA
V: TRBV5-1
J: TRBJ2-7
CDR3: CASSFDNHYEQYF
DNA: TGCGCCAGCAGCTTTGACAACCACTACGAGCAGTACTTC

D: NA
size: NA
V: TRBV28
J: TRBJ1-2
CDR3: CASSFSPGGYTF
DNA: TGTGCCAGCAGTTTCTCCCCGGGAGGCTACACCTTC

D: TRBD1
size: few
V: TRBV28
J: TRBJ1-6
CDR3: CASSLPLTGGSSPLHF
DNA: TGTGCCAGCAGTTTACCTTTGACAGGGGGCAGTTCACCCCTCCACTTT

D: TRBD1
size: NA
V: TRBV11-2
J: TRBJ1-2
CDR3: CASRRDRGPGYTF
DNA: TGTGCCAGCAGGAGGGACAGGGGACCTGGCTACACCTTC

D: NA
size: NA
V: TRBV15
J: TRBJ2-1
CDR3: CATSRVSGSGTYNEQFF
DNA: TGTGCCACCAGCAGAGTCTCGGGTAGCGGCACCTACAATGAGCAGTTCTTC

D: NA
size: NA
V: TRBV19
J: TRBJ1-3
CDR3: CASSTSGNTIYF
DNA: TGTGCCAGTAGCACGTCTGGAAACACCATATATTTT

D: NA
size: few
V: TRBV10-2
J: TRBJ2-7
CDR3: CASSESWITISSYEQYF
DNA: TGCGCCAGCAGTGAGTCGTGGATCACTATCAGCTCCTACGAGCAGTACTTC

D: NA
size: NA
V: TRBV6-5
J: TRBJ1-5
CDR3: CASSSSGASINQPQHF
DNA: TGTGCCAGCAGTTCCTCAGGGGCCTCGATCAATCAGCCCCAGCATTTT

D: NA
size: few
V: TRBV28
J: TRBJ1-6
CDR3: CASSPRGPLHF
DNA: TGTGCCAGCAGTCCACGGGGACCCCTCCACTTT

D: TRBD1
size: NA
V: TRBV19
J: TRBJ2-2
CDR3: CASNDPGQGPTGELFF
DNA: TGTGCCAGTAATGACCCGGGACAGGGGCCTACCGGGGAGCTGTTTTTT

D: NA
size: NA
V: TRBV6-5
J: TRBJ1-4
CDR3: CASSYTGATNEKLFF
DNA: TGTGCCAGCAGTTACACTGGGGCAACTAATGAAAAACTGTTTTTT

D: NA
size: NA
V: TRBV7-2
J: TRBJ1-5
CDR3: CASSADRGRQPQHF
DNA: TGTGCCAGCAGCGCAGATCGGGGAAGACAGCCCCAGCATTTT

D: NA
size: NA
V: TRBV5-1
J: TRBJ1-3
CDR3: CASSLAYAGSGNTIYF
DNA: TGCGCCAGCAGCTTGGCATACGCCGGCTCTGGAAACACCATATATTTT

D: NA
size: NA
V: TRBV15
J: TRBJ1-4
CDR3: CATSRDGEKLFF
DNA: TGTGCCACCAGCAGAGACGGGGAAAAACTGTTTTTT

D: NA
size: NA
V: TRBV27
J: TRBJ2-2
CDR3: CASSLYLSASTGELFF
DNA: TGTGCCAGCAGTTTGTATCTCTCGGCGAGCACCGGGGAGCTGTTTTTT

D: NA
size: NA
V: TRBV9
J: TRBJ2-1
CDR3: CASSVGLATSYNEQFF
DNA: TGTGCCAGCAGCGTAGGTCTAGCGACCTCCTACAATGAGCAGTTCTTC

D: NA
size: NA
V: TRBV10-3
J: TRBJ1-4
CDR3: CAISTGTEKLFF
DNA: TGTGCCATCAGCACCGGGACTGAAAAACTGTTTTTT

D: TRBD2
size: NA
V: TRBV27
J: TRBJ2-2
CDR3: CASSLMSGGNTGELFF
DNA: TGTGCCAGCAGTTTAATGAGCGGGGGAAATACCGGGGAGCTGTTTTTT

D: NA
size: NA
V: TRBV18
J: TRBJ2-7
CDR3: CASSRQGLGEQYF
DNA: TGTGCCAGCTCACGGCAGGGACTGGGGGAGCAGTACTTC

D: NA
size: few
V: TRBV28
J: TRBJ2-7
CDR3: CASAPDRQWAYEQYF
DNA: TGTGCCAGCGCCCCTGACAGGCAATGGGCCTACGAGCAGTACTTC

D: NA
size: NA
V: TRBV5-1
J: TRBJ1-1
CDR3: CASSTWPNTEAFF
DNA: TGCGCCAGCAGCACCTGGCCGAACACTGAAGCTTTCTTT

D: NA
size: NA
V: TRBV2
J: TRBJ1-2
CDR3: CASSDGFNYGYTF
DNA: TGTGCCAGCAGTGACGGCTTTAACTATGGCTACACCTTC

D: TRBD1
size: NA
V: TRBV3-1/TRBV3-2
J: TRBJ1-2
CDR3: CASSHDGQGLYGYTF
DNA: TGTGCCAGCAGCCACGACGGACAGGGCCTCTATGGCTACACCTTC

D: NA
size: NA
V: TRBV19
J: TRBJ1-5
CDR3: CASSVGRSHQPQHF
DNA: TGTGCCAGTAGTGTCGGCAGAAGCCATCAGCCCCAGCATTTT

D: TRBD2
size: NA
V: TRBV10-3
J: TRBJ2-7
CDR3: CAISDSGGVTSEQYF
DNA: TGTGCCATCAGTGACTCCGGGGGGGTAACATCCGAGCAGTACTTC

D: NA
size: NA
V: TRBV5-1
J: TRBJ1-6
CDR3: CASSLEGVSYNSPLHF
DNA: TGCGCCAGCAGCTTAGAGGGGGTCTCCTATAATTCACCCCTCCACTTT

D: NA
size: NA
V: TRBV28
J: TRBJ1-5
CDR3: CASSGATTADQPQHF
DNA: TGTGCCAGCAGCGGGGCCACTACAGCCGATCAGCCCCAGCATTTT

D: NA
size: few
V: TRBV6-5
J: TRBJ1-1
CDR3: CASSPLGARGEAFF
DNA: TGTGCCAGCAGCCCGCTGGGGGCGCGAGGTGAAGCTTTCTTT

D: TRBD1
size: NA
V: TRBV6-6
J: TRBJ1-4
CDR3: CASSGQMGEKLFF
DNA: TGTGCCAGTTCGGGACAGATGGGCGAAAAACTGTTTTTT

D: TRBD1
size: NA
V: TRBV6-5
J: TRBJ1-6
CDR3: CASSYRGPNSPLHF
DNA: TGTGCCAGCAGCTACAGGGGCCCCAATTCACCCCTCCACTTT

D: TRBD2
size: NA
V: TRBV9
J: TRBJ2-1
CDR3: CASSVDGLAGGHEQFF
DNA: TGTGCCAGCAGCGTAGATGGGCTAGCGGGGGGCCATGAGCAGTTCTTC

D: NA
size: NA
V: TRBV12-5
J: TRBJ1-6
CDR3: CASGLVGTGQNSPLHF
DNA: TGTGCTAGTGGTTTGGTAGGAACAGGGCAAAATTCACCCCTCCACTTT

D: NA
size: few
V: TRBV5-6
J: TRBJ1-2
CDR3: CASSLGRGRNYGYTF
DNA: TGTGCCAGCAGCTTGGGGAGGGGTCGGAACTATGGCTACACCTTC

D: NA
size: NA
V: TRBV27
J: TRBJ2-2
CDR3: CASKLGRPLTGELFF
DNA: TGTGCCAGCAAACTGGGCCGGCCTCTCACCGGGGAGCTGTTTTTT

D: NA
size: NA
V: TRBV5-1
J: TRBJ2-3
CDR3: CASSLSGASTDTQYF
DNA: TGCGCCAGCAGCTTGTCAGGGGCCTCCACAGATACGCAGTATTTT